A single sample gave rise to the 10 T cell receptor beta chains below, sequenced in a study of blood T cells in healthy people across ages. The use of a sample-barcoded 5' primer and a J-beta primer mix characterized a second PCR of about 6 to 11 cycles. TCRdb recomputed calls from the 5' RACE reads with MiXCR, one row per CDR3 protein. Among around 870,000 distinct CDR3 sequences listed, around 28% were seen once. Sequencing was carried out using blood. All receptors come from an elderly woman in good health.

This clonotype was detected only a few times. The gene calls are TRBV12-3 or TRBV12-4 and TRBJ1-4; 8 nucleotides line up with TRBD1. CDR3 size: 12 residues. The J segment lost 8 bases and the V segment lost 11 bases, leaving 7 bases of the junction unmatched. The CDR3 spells CAQVQGEEKLFF. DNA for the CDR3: TGTGCCCAGGTACAGGGGGAGGAAAAACTGTTTTTT.

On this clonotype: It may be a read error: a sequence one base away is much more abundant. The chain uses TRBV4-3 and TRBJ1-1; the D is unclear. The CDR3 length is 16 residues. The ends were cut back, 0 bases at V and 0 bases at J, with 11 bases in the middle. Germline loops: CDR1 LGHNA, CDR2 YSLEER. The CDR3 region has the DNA TGCGCCAGCAGCCAAGAAGGTAATGGCCTGAACACTGAAGCTTTCTTT. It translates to CASSQEGNGLNTEAFF.

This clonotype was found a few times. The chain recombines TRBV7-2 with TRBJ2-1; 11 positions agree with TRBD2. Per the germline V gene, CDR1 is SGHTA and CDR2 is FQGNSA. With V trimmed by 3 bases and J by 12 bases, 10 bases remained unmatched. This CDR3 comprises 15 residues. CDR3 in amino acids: CASSFSGGAYSGQFF. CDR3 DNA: TGTGCCAGCAGCTTTAGCGGGGGGGCTTACAGTGGGCAGTTCTTC.

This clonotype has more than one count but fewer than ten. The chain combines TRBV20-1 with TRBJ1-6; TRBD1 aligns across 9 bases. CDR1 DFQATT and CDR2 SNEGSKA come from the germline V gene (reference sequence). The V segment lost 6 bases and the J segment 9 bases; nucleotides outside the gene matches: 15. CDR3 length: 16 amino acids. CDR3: CSARPGQGFTSSPLHF. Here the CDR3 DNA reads TGCAGTGCGCGACCGGGACAGGGCTTTACGAGTTCACCCCTCCACTTT.

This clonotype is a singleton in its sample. CDR3 coding DNA: TGTGCCATCAGTGAGTCGATGGATGGCCACGCAGATACGCAGTATTTT. Its translation: CAISESMDGHADTQYF. The V and J genes are TRBV10-3 and TRBJ2-3; D call uncertain. Between the trimmed V and J ends, which lost 0 bases and 4 bases, there was a span of 14 bases. CDR3 length: 16 residues. Germline CDR1 and CDR2: ENHRY and SYGVKD.

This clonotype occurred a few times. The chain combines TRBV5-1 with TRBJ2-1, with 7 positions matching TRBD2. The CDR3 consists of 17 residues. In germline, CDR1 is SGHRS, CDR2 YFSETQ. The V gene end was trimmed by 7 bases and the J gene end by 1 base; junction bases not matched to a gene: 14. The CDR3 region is CASQIDQRGISYNEQFF. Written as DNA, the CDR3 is TGCGCCAGCCAAATTGATCAGCGGGGAATATCCTACAATGAGCAGTTCTTC.

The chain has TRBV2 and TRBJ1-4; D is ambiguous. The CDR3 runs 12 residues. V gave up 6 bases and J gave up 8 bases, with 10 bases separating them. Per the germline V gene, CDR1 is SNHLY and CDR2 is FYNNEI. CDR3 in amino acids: CASRALEEKLFF. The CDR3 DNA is TGTGCCAGCAGGGCCTTGGAGGAAAAACTGTTTTTT.

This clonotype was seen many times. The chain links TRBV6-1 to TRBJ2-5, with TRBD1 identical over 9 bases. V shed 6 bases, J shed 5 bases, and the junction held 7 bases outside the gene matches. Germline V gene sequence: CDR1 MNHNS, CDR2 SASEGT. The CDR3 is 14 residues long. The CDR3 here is CASRLQGAGETQYF. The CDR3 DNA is TGTGCCAGCAGGCTACAGGGGGCTGGTGAGACCCAGTACTTC.

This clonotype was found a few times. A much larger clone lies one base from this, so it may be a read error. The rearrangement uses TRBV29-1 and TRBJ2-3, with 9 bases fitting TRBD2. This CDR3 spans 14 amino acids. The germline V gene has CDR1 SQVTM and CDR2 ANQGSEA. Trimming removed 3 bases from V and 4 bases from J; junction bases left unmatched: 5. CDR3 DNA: TGCAGCGTTGAGGGACTAGCATCCGCAGATACGCAGTATTTT. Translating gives CSVEGLASADTQYF.

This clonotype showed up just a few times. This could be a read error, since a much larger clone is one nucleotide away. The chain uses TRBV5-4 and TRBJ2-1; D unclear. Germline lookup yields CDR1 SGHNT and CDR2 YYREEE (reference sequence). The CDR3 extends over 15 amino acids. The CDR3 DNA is TGTGCCAGCAGCACCGAGATTCCTTCCGGCAATGGGCAGTTCTTC. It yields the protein CASSTEIPSGNGQFF.